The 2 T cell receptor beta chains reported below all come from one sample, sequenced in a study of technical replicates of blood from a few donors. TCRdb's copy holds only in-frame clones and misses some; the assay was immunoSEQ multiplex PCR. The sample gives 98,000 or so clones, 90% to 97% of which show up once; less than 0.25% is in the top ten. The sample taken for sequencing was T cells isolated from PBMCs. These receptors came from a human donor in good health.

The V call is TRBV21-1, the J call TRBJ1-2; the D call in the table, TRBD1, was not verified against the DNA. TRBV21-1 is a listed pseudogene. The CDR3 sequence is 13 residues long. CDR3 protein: CASRRREGDGYTF. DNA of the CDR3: TGTGCCAGCAGACGAAGGGAAGGGGATGGCTACACCTTC.

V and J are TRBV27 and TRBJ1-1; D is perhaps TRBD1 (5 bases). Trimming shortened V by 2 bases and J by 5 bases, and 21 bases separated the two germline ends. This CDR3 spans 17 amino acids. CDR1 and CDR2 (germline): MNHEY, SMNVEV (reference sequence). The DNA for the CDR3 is TGTGCCAGCAGTTTAGGTGACCCAGGGCGCTTACAAACTGAAGCTTTCTTT. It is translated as CASSLGDPGRLQTEAFF.